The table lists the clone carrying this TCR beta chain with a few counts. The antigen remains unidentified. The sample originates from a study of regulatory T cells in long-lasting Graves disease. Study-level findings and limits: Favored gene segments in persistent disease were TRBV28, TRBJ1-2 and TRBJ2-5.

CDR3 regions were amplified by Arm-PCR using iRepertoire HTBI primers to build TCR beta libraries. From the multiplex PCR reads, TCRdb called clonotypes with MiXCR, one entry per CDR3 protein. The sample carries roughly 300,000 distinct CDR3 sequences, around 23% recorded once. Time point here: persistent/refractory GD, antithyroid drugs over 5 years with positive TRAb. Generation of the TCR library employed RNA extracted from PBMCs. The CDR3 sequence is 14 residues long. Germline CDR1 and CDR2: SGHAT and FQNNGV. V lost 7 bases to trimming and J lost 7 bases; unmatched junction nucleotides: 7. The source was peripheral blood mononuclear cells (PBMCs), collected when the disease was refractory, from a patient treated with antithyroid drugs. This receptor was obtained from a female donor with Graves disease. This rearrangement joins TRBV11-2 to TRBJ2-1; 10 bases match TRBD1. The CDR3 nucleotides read TGTGCCAGCATACCGACAGGGGGCTGGAATGAGCAGTTCTTC. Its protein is CASIPTGGWNEQFF.